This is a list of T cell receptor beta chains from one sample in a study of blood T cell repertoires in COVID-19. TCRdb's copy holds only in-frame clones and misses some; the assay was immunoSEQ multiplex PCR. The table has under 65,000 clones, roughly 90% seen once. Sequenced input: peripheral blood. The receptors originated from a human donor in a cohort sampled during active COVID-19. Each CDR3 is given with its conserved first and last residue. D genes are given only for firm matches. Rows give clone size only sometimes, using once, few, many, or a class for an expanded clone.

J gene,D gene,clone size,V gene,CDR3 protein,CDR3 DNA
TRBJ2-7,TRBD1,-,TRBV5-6,CASSPTGADEQYF,TGTGCCAGCAGCCCGACAGGGGCGGACGAGCAGTACTTC
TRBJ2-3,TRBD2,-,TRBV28,CASSLGLAANYF,TGTGCCAGCAGTCTGGGACTAGCGGCCAACTATTTT
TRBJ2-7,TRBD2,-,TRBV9,CASSVSIAGTYEQYF,TGTGCCAGCAGCGTTTCAATAGCGGGAACCTACGAGCAGTACTTC
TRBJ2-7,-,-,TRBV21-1,CASSPRGSSGGVYEQYF,TGTGCCAGCAGCCCTCGAGGGTCTAGCGGGGGTGTATACGAGCAGTACTTC
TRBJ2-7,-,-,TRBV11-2,CASSLVIPGSSYEQYF,TGTGCCAGCAGCTTAGTAATCCCGGGGAGCTCCTACGAGCAGTACTTC
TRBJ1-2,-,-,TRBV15,CATSRPRPDNYGYTF,TGTGCCACCAGCAGACCTAGACCGGATAACTATGGCTACACCTTC
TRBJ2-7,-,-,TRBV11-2,CASSPGLGATYEQYF,TGTGCCAGCAGCCCAGGTTTGGGAGCGACCTACGAGCAGTACTTC
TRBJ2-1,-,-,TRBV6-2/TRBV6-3,CASSYSEFVDEQFF,TGTGCCAGCAGTTACTCGGAGTTTGTGGATGAGCAGTTCTTC
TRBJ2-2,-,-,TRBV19,CASSIVRANTGELFF,TGTGCCAGTAGTATAGTACGGGCGAACACCGGGGAGCTGTTTTTT
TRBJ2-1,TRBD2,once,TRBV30,CACLAGTYNEQFF,TGTGCCTGCTTAGCGGGAACATACAATGAGCAGTTCTTC
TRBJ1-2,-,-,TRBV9,CASSAMDSYGYTF,TGTGCCAGCAGCGCCATGGACAGCTATGGCTACACCTTC
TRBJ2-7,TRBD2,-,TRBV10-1,CASSESLLAIGEQYF,TGCGCCAGCAGTGAGTCTTTACTAGCGATCGGCGAGCAGTACTTC
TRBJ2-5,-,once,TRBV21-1,CASSKGRTGGETQYF,TGTGCCAGCAGCAAAGGCCGGACAGGGGGCGAGACCCAGTACTTC
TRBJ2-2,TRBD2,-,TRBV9,CASSAGLAGGSNTGELFF,TGTGCCAGCAGCGCCGGACTAGCGGGAGGTTCGAACACCGGGGAGCTGTTTTTT
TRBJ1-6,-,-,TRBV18,CASSTRAGGKDSPLHF,TGTGCCAGCTCAACGAGGGCGGGGGGGAAGGATTCACCCCTCCACTTT
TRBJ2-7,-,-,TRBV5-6,CASSLIQGDSYEQYF,TGTGCCAGCAGCTTGATACAGGGAGATTCGTACGAGCAGTACTTC
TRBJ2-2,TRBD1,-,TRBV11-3,CASSTGGRQGSAGELFF,TGTGCCAGCAGCACAGGGGGTAGACAGGGATCCGCCGGGGAGCTGTTTTTT
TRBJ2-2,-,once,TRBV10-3,CAISEQKGVTGELFF,TGTGCCATCAGTGAGCAAAAGGGGGTGACCGGGGAGCTGTTTTTT
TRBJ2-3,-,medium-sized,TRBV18,CASSPPTSRMGPTQYF,TGTGCCAGCTCACCACCGACCTCCCGAATGGGGCCTACGCAGTATTTT
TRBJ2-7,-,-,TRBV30,CAWRQGYEQYF,TGTGCCTGGAGACAGGGTTACGAGCAGTACTTC
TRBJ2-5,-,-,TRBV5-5,CASTGLQETQYF,TGTGCCAGCACGGGTTTACAAGAGACCCAGTACTTC
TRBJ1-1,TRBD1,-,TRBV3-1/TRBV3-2,CASSQDWPGQGLYTEAFF,TGTGCCAGCAGCCAAGATTGGCCGGGACAGGGATTGTACACTGAAGCTTTCTTT
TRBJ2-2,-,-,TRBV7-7,CASSPRTENTGELFF,TGTGCCAGCAGCCCCCGGACAGAGAACACCGGGGAGCTGTTTTTT
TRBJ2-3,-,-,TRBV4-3,CASSQEGRSTSTDTQYF,TGCGCCAGCAGCCAAGAGGGCCGATCTACTAGCACAGATACGCAGTATTTT
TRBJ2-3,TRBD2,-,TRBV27,CASKEREALTDTQYF,TGTGCCAGCAAGGAGCGGGAGGCCCTCACAGATACGCAGTATTTT
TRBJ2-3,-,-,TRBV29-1,CSVVTFRWESTDTQYF,TGCAGCGTTGTGACTTTTAGGTGGGAGAGCACAGATACGCAGTATTTT
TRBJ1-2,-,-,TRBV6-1,CASSEKPGTYGYTF,TGTGCCAGCAGTGAGAAACCCGGGACTTACGGCTACACCTTC
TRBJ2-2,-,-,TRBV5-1,CASSLGTNPGELFF,TGCGCCAGCAGCTTAGGGACAAACCCCGGGGAGCTGTTTTTT
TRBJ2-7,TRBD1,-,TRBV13,CASSPWRDRSSYEQYF,TGTGCCAGCAGCCCTTGGAGGGACAGGAGCTCCTACGAGCAGTACTTC
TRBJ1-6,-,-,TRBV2,CASRGRGHSRKSSYNSPLHF,TGTGCCAGCAGAGGTCGGGGACACAGTCGAAAAAGCTCCTATAATTCACCCCTCCACTTT
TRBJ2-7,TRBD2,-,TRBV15,CATSRDLLGSGGPSYEQYF,TGTGCCACCAGCAGAGATCTTTTGGGCAGCGGGGGGCCCTCCTACGAGCAGTACTTC
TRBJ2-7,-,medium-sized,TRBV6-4,CASQGGGSKLGPSYEQYF,TGTGCCAGCCAGGGTGGGGGCTCCAAACTGGGCCCCTCCTACGAGCAGTACTTC
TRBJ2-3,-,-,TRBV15,CATSRDVLASGTDTQYF,TGTGCCACCAGCAGAGACGTCCTAGCGTCGGGCACGGATACGCAGTATTTT
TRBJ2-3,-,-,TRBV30,CAWSEGMAGTDTQYF,TGTGCCTGGAGTGAGGGGATGGCGGGCACAGATACGCAGTATTTT
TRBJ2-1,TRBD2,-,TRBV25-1,CASSVGRGGPQFF,TGTGCCAGCAGTGTGGGGCGGGGGGGCCCCCAGTTCTTC
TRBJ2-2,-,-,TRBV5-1,CASSLAPGRNLDTGELFF,TGCGCCAGCAGCTTGGCCCCAGGGCGGAACCTAGACACCGGGGAGCTGTTTTTT
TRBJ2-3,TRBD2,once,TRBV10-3,CAISDGTSHEYF,TGTGCCATCAGTGACGGGACTAGCCATGAGTATTTT
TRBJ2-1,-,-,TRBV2,CASSVGRDNEQFF,TGTGCCAGCAGTGTCGGTCGTGACAATGAGCAGTTCTTC
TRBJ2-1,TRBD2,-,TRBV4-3,CASSQVSPSGGANEQFF,TGCGCCAGCAGCCAAGTGTCCCCTAGCGGGGGGGCCAATGAGCAGTTCTTC
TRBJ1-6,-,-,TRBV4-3,CASSPNVAGSLPLHF,TGCGCCAGCAGCCCAAATGTGGCAGGGTCTCTCCCCCTCCACTTT
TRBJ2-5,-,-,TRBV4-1,CASSQVLGETQYF,TGCGCCAGCAGCCAAGTTCTCGGAGAGACCCAGTACTTC
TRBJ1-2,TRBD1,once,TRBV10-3,CAIRPGTGGSLGSYTF,TGTGCCATCAGACCAGGGACAGGGGGCTCCCTAGGTAGCTACACCTTC
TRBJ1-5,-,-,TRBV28,CASQYRGNQPQHF,TGTGCCAGCCAATACAGGGGCAATCAGCCCCAGCATTTT